These T cell receptor beta chains were read from a single sample in a study of blood T cell repertoires in COVID-19. The data were produced by immunoSEQ multiplex PCR, yet TCRdb's version contains in-frame clones alone and is incomplete. Of 240,000 or so clones in the sample, 75% to 90% were seen once. Sequenced material: peripheral blood. The receptors were sampled from a woman aged 60-75 years with active or convalescent COVID-19. CDR3s include the opening cysteine and the closing phenylalanine or tryptophan. Fields, in order: J gene, V gene, clone size, CDR3 protein. Rows may omit the clone size; those that give it use once, few, many or a size class.

J gene: TRBJ2-7
V gene: TRBV11-2
clone size: .
CDR3 protein: CASSVSGGKAYEQYF

J gene: TRBJ1-4
V gene: TRBV9
clone size: once
CDR3 protein: CASSHTTGGEKLFF

J gene: TRBJ2-5
V gene: TRBV5-6
clone size: .
CDR3 protein: CASSLAGGGSAETQYF

J gene: TRBJ2-7
V gene: TRBV7-8
clone size: .
CDR3 protein: CASSRIPQGVTYEQYF

J gene: TRBJ1-1
V gene: TRBV28
clone size: .
CDR3 protein: CASSTGQGAGEAFF

J gene: TRBJ2-7
V gene: TRBV3-1/TRBV3-2
clone size: .
CDR3 protein: CASTKGDAGGLEQYF

J gene: TRBJ2-1
V gene: TRBV7-9
clone size: .
CDR3 protein: CASSLSGAYNEQFF

J gene: TRBJ2-3
V gene: TRBV7-9
clone size: .
CDR3 protein: CASNRQGGTDTQYF

J gene: TRBJ2-7
V gene: TRBV29-1
clone size: .
CDR3 protein: CSALYLEDYEQYF

J gene: TRBJ2-5
V gene: TRBV7-3
clone size: .
CDR3 protein: CASSLRDRSYQETQYF

J gene: TRBJ1-2
V gene: TRBV9
clone size: .
CDR3 protein: CASSAGQGAGGYTF

J gene: TRBJ2-3
V gene: TRBV9
clone size: once
CDR3 protein: CASSVASFSTDTQYF

J gene: TRBJ1-5
V gene: TRBV12-3/TRBV12-4
clone size: .
CDR3 protein: CASRQGGDQPQHF

J gene: TRBJ1-3
V gene: TRBV6-2/TRBV6-3
clone size: .
CDR3 protein: CASSRAGGGLRNTIYF

J gene: TRBJ1-3
V gene: TRBV19
clone size: .
CDR3 protein: CASSPRDTLRDTIYF

J gene: TRBJ1-1
V gene: TRBV20-1
clone size: .
CDR3 protein: CSAPYPEAFF

J gene: TRBJ2-5
V gene: TRBV6-2/TRBV6-3
clone size: .
CDR3 protein: CASSYRLAGGQETQYF

J gene: TRBJ1-5
V gene: TRBV6-2/TRBV6-3
clone size: .
CDR3 protein: CASSADEVWQPQHF

J gene: TRBJ1-5
V gene: TRBV28
clone size: once
CDR3 protein: CASRYRDRGYQPQHF

J gene: TRBJ2-7
V gene: TRBV18
clone size: .
CDR3 protein: CASSPGQGAYEQYF

J gene: TRBJ2-7
V gene: TRBV25-1
clone size: few
CDR3 protein: CASSGGRGLGEQYF

J gene: TRBJ1-1
V gene: TRBV7-2
clone size: .
CDR3 protein: CASSTARASNEAFF

J gene: TRBJ1-1
V gene: TRBV2
clone size: .
CDR3 protein: CASSVRTGDTEAFF

J gene: TRBJ2-1
V gene: TRBV7-6
clone size: .
CDR3 protein: CASSLGPLGYEQFF

J gene: TRBJ1-1
V gene: TRBV5-1
clone size: .
CDR3 protein: CASSVGTGGRYSKAFF

J gene: TRBJ1-1
V gene: TRBV5-8
clone size: .
CDR3 protein: CASSPRQEAFF

J gene: TRBJ1-1
V gene: TRBV20-1
clone size: .
CDR3 protein: CSASQGQDTEAFF

J gene: TRBJ1-3
V gene: TRBV2
clone size: .
CDR3 protein: CASSPQVSGNTIYF

J gene: TRBJ1-4
V gene: TRBV6-4
clone size: .
CDR3 protein: CAGSERPNEKLFF

J gene: TRBJ2-1
V gene: TRBV11-2
clone size: .
CDR3 protein: CASSLLVGQGRSYNEQFF

J gene: TRBJ1-2
V gene: TRBV2
clone size: .
CDR3 protein: CASRGVGNYGYTF

J gene: TRBJ2-7
V gene: TRBV5-1
clone size: .
CDR3 protein: CASSFLAGYEQYF

J gene: TRBJ1-2
V gene: TRBV27
clone size: once
CDR3 protein: CASSYATGNYGYTF

J gene: TRBJ1-3
V gene: TRBV3-1/TRBV3-2
clone size: .
CDR3 protein: CASSPISSGNTIYF

J gene: TRBJ1-2
V gene: TRBV14
clone size: .
CDR3 protein: CASSQDKRGYTF

J gene: TRBJ2-3
V gene: TRBV6-1
clone size: few
CDR3 protein: CASSENREQYF

J gene: TRBJ2-7
V gene: TRBV6-5
clone size: .
CDR3 protein: CASSYSRDSSYEQYF

J gene: TRBJ2-1
V gene: TRBV3-1/TRBV3-2
clone size: .
CDR3 protein: CASRDSPNEQFF

J gene: TRBJ2-1
V gene: TRBV6-5
clone size: .
CDR3 protein: CASSYSSANEQFF

J gene: TRBJ2-3
V gene: TRBV6-5
clone size: .
CDR3 protein: CASSYADRVTDTQYF

J gene: TRBJ2-2
V gene: TRBV3-1/TRBV3-2
clone size: once
CDR3 protein: CASSPPWAGGNGELFF

J gene: TRBJ2-2
V gene: TRBV12-5
clone size: few
CDR3 protein: CASGLKGGTTGELFF

J gene: TRBJ2-7
V gene: TRBV4-1
clone size: few
CDR3 protein: CASSRDSSSYEQYF

J gene: TRBJ2-7
V gene: TRBV4-1
clone size: .
CDR3 protein: CASSQEAPPLFYEQYF

J gene: TRBJ1-2
V gene: TRBV7-2
clone size: .
CDR3 protein: CASSLAGQASSSGYTF

J gene: TRBJ1-2
V gene: TRBV6-5
clone size: once
CDR3 protein: CASSLRDSSPYGYTF

J gene: TRBJ1-2
V gene: TRBV9
clone size: .
CDR3 protein: CASSRGYGYTF

J gene: TRBJ1-5
V gene: TRBV27
clone size: once
CDR3 protein: CASSLHFGQPQHF

J gene: TRBJ2-3
V gene: TRBV19
clone size: .
CDR3 protein: CASSIDSDITDTQYF

J gene: TRBJ2-1
V gene: TRBV4-1
clone size: .
CDR3 protein: CASSQESRSNEQFF

J gene: TRBJ1-4
V gene: TRBV7-9
clone size: .
CDR3 protein: CASSQGRGSGKLFF

J gene: TRBJ2-3
V gene: TRBV11-3
clone size: once
CDR3 protein: CASSLTSGADTQYF